This T cell receptor beta chain stems from a study of blood T cell repertoires in COVID-19. Assay used: immunoSEQ multiplex PCR; TCRdb lists only in-frame clones, some missing. The sample includes about 160,000 clones, approximately 84% of them seen just once. As to this clone: One junction end disagrees with the germline gene, perhaps due to a read error. Other DNA sequences in this specimen translate into the identical CDR3.

This CDR3 region has 13 residues. From germline, CDR1 is GTSNPN and CDR2 SVGIG (reference sequence). Specimen: peripheral blood. The chain is built from TRBV30 and TRBJ1-5; 7 nucleotides line up with TRBD1. The receptor was derived from a woman in her 50s with COVID-19, enrolled during active disease. Here the CDR3 DNA reads TGTGCCTGGAGTGTACAGGGGAATCAACCCCAGCATTTT. It is translated as CAWSVQGNQPQHF. The full variable domain, completed using reference TRBV30 and TRBJ1-5, is SQTIHQWPATLVQPVGSPLSLECTVEGTSNPNLYWYRQAAGRGLQLLFYSVGIGQISSEVPQNLSASRPQDRQFILSSKKLLLSDSGFYLCAWSVQGNQPQHFGDGTRLSIL.